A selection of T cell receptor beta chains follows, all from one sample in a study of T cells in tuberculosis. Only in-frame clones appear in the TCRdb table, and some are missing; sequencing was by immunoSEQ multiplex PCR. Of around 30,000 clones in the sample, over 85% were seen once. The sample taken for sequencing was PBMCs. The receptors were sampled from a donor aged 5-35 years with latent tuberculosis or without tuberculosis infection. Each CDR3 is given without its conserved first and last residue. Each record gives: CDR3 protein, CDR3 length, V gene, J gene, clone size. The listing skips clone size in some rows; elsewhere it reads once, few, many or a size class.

CDR3aa: AWRLAGGTYEQY
len: 12
v_gene: TRBV30
j_gene: TRBJ2-7
abundance: NA

CDR3aa: ASLTSGGSTDTQY
len: 13
v_gene: TRBV5-6
j_gene: TRBJ2-3
abundance: NA

CDR3aa: ASSQDPLRGGSYNEQF
len: 16
v_gene: TRBV4-1
j_gene: TRBJ2-1
abundance: NA

CDR3aa: ASSFQGIMNEQY
len: 12
v_gene: TRBV7-2
j_gene: TRBJ2-7
abundance: NA

CDR3aa: ASSLIITGRDEQY
len: 13
v_gene: TRBV27
j_gene: TRBJ2-7
abundance: NA

CDR3aa: ASSVYSTYEQY
len: 11
v_gene: TRBV6-1
j_gene: TRBJ2-7
abundance: NA

CDR3aa: ASSLEGLKANVLT
len: 13
v_gene: TRBV11-2
j_gene: TRBJ2-6
abundance: NA

CDR3aa: ASSVYGGRGTDTQY
len: 14
v_gene: TRBV9
j_gene: TRBJ2-3
abundance: NA

CDR3aa: ASSDGQYTEAF
len: 11
v_gene: TRBV6-1
j_gene: TRBJ1-1
abundance: NA

CDR3aa: ASSLTEEPYQPQH
len: 13
v_gene: TRBV7-9
j_gene: TRBJ1-5
abundance: once

CDR3aa: ASRSLGTGINIQY
len: 13
v_gene: TRBV28
j_gene: TRBJ2-4
abundance: NA

CDR3aa: ASSPGLAATDTQY
len: 13
v_gene: TRBV7-7
j_gene: TRBJ2-3
abundance: NA

CDR3aa: ASSQEAGASGFYEQY
len: 15
v_gene: TRBV7-2
j_gene: TRBJ2-7
abundance: NA